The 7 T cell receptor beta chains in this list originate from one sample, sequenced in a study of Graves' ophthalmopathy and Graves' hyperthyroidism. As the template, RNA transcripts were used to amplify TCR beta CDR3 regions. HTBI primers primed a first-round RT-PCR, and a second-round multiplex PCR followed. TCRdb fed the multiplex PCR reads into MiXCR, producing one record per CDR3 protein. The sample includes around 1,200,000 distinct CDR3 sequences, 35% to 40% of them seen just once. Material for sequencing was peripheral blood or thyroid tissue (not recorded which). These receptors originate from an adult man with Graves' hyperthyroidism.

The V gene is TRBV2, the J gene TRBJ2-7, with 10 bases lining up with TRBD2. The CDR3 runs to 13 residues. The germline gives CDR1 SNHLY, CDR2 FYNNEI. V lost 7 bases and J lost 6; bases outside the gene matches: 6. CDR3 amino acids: CASTGLADLEQYF. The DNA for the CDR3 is TGTGCCAGCACTGGACTAGCGGACCTCGAGCAGTACTTC.

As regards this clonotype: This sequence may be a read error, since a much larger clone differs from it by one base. The CDR3 DNA is TGTGCCATCAGTGATCCCGGGAGAGGAACCCCGAACACCATATATTTT. This encodes CAISDPGRGTPNTIYF. V gene TRBV10-3 combines with J gene TRBJ1-3; no clear D. Germline assignment: CDR1 ENHRY and CDR2 SYGVKD. There are 16 residues in the CDR3. The V end was cut by 3 bases, the J end by 7 bases, with 19 bases between.

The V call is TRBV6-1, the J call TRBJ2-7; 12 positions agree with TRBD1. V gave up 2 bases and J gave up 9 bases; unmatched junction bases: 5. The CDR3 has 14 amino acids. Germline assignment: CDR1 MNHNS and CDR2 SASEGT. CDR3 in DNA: TGTGCCAGCAGTGAAACCGGGACAGGGGGCCTGCAGTACTTC. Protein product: CASSETGTGGLQYF.

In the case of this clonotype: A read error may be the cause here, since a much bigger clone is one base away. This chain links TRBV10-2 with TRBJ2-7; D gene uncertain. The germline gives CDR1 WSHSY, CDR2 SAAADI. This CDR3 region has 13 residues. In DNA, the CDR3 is TGTGCCAGCAGTCACCAACGCGAATACGAGCAGTACTTC. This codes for CASSHQREYEQYF.

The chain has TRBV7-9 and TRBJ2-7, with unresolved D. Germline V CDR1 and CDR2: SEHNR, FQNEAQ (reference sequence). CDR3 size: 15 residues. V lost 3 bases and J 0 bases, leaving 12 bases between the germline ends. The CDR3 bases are TGTGCCAGCAGCTTGAACACCCCGAGCTCCTACGAGCAGTACTTC. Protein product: CASSLNTPSSYEQYF.

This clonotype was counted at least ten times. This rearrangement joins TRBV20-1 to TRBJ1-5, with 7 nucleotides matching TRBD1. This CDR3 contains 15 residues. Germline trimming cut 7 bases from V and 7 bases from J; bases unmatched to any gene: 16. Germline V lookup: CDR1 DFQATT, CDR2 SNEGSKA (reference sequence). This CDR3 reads CSVHRDRGRGQPQHF. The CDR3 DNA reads TGCAGTGTTCACCGGGACAGAGGTCGAGGGCAGCCCCAGCATTTT.

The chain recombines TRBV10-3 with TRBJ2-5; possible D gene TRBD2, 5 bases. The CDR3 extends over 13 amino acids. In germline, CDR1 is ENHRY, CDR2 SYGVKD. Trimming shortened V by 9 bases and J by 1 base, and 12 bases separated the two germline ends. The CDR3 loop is CAIREGAQETQYF. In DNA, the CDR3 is TGTGCCATACGCGAGGGAGCCCAAGAGACCCAGTACTTC.